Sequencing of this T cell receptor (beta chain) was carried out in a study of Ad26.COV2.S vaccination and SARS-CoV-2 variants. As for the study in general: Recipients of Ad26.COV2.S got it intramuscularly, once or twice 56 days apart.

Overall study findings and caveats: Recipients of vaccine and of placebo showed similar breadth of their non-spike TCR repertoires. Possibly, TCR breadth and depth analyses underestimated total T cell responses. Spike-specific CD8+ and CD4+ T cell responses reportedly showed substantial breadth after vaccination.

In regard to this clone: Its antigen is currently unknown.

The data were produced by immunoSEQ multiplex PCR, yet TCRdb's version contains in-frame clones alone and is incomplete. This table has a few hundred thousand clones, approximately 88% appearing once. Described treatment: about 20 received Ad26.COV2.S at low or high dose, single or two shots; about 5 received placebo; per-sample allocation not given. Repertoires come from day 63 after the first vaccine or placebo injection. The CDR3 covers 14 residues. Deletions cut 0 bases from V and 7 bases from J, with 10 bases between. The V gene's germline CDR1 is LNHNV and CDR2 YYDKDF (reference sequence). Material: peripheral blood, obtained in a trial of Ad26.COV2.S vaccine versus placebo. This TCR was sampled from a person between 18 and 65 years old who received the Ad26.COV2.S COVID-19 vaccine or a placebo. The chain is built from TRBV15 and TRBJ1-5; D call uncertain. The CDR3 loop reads CATSREGSRQPQHF. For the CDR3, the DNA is TGTGCCACCAGCAGAGAAGGGTCCAGACAGCCCCAGCATTTT.